This T cell receptor (beta chain) is drawn from a study of vaccination and CD4 T cells after COVID-19. Germline V CDR1 and CDR2: SGDLS, YYNGEE. The V gene lost 4 bases and the J gene lost 3 bases, with 10 bases spanning the gap. The CDR3 is 13 amino acids. For this clonotype: Its specificity is not known.

This sample's treatment: approximately nine-day PBMC culture with coronavirus spike peptide pools or control peptides (ViraFEST assay). With the Oncomine TCR Beta short-read assay, DNA from cultured CD4+ T cells was sequenced. TCRdb itself ran the PCR reads through MiXCR, one entry per CDR3 protein. Of 15,000 or so distinct CDR3 sequences in the sample, approximately 57% were seen once. This rearrangement joins TRBV9 to TRBJ1-2; D remains unclear. Sequencing input: CD4+ T cells from blood, cultured in vitro. The receptor comes from a human donor who had recovered from COVID-19. The DNA of the CDR3 is TGTGCCAGCAGCACAAGGAGGGACTATGGCTACACCTTC. Its translation is CASSTRRDYGYTF.